This T cell receptor (beta chain) was sequenced for a study of early T cells in non-severe SARS-CoV-2 infection. Study information: The authors sequenced bulk RNA from unsorted whole blood, leaving chains unpaired.

This CDR3 spans 16 amino acids. CDR1 is GTSNPN, CDR2 SVGIG, per germline (reference sequence). The J segment lost 9 bases and the V segment lost 7 bases, leaving 18 bases of the junction unmatched. The TCR library protocol attached unique molecular identifiers to the individual cDNA molecules. TCRdb fed the 5' RACE reads into MiXCR, producing one record per CDR3 protein. Of about 83,000 distinct CDR3 sequences detected, roughly 12% appear once; the ten largest clones hold around 7%. This clonotype showed up just a few times. Antigen unknown. General study points: Lookups in VDJdb leaned toward anti-spike CD8 responses and missed private and CD4 specificities.

The specimen sequenced was whole blood. The V gene is TRBV30, the J gene TRBJ2-5; 12 nucleotides agree with TRBD2. This TCR was sampled from an adult who was a healthcare worker with PCR-confirmed SARS-CoV-2 infection or an uninfected control (not recorded which). The CDR3 nucleotides read TGTGCCTCCAATACGCAGGGACTAGCGGGTTCGTTGGCCCAGTACTTC. Translating it yields CASNTQGLAGSLAQYF. Filled out from reference TRBV30 and TRBJ2-5, the complete variable domain reads SQTIHQWPATLVQPVGSPLSLECTVEGTSNPNLYWYRQAAGRGLQLLFYSVGIGQISSEVPQNLSASRPQDRQFILSSKKLLLSDSGFYLCASNTQGLAGSLAQYFGPGTRLLVL.